The clone carrying this T cell receptor (beta chain) appeared a few times. Its specificity is unknown. Primers for the PCR totalled 60 Vbeta and 13 Jbeta. Assay: immunoSEQ multiplex PCR; the TCRdb copy retains only in-frame clones and omits some. The sample has approximately 170,000 clones; around 79% are singletons. V lost 7 bases and J lost 7; bases outside the gene matches: 3. The CDR3 is made up of 13 amino acids. The germline V gene has CDR1 WSHSY and CDR2 SAAADI. Likely unrecorded immune exposures existed in these nominally healthy donors. These data come from a study of cytomegalovirus exposure and HLA in healthy donors. Study-wide results and limits: A missense variant in DCLRE1C was later tied to TCR beta V- and J-gene trimming.

This rearrangement joins TRBV10-2 to TRBJ1-6; 8 bases match TRBD1. The sample was PBMCs. The receptor was isolated from a woman in her late teens or twenties in good health and CMV-seronegative. The CDR3 DNA follows: TGCGCCAGCATAGGACAGGGAAATTCACCCCTCCACTTT. It is translated as CASIGQGNSPLHF.